This entry concerns a single TCR beta chain. The antigen it binds to is not known. No much larger clone is present one base from it, and per-base qualities are unavailable. Inclusive of the bounding cysteine and phenylalanine, the CDR3 is 14 residues long. Of all the DNA, just the CDR3 is kept, 42 bases in frame from base 1. Reading the germline V gene (reference sequence) gives CDR1 DFQATT and CDR2 SNEGSKA. V gives up 3 bases and J gives up 0 bases, and the segment between their germline ends measures 8 bases. The CDR3 regions of human TCRbeta chains were analyzed by immunosequencing. Under the source paper's analysis protocol: Repertoire TCRs were matched against a reference library of SARS-CoV-2-specific TCRs generated with the MIRA antigen-specificity platform. Breadth was defined as the fraction of unique TCRs that were SARS-CoV-2-associated, and depth was defined as the fraction of total T cells that were SARS-CoV-2-associated. Each spike-specific TCR was assigned to its reactive spike region and to a CD4 or CD8 class using the MIRA data. Log10-transformed breadth and depth values were compared by one-way ANOVA with Sidak's multiple comparisons tests. What TCRdb holds here is the immuneACCESS table cut down to in-frame rearrangements. Part of the clones is not present; checked against another copy, under half of the missing clones reflect an unresolved V gene, and the others are unexplained. V and J calls plus clone size are reproduced from that table; the DNA served to infer D and trimming. The sample data list 65,000 to 85,000 clones, and less than 90% of these were observed just once. The ten largest clones capture 21% of the sample.

The time point label corresponds to: baseline before first vaccination. The vaccinee samples were drawn from two UK trials, COV001 and COV002, one of which was a single-blind randomized controlled phase 2/3 trial testing AZD1222 (ChAdOx1 nCoV-19) in healthy adults. For TCRbeta chain sequencing, PBMC samples were collected from trial participants at day 0 and at day 28 after the second dose. The data stem from a study of T cell responses to AZD1222 COVID-19 vaccine (dated by TCRdb to the early 2020s). In the study overall: AZD1222 recipients with second doses at about 4 weeks or about 12 weeks were pooled, because spike-specific TCR depth and breadth did not differ between schedules. TCR sequencing was performed for roughly 250 trial participants, of whom around 200 were given two doses of AZD1222 and approximately 26 were given two doses of MenACWY control vaccine. Trial participants were enrolled into age subgroups of 18-55, 56-69 and 70-plus years, which contained about 160, 30 and 59 TCR-sequenced participants, respectively. Overall study outcomes, separate from this receptor: Most participants were white British and females outnumbered males, and the authors suggested that clonal diversity may have been underestimated. Because no samples from the day 14 peak response were available, repertoires could be characterized only after the peak T cell response. Conclusions about previously exposed vaccinees are limited because only five to seven AZD1222 recipients were SARS-CoV-2 seropositive at baseline. Spike-specific TCR breadth and depth rose significantly after two AZD1222 doses compared with day 0 and with MenACWY recipients. CD4 TCRs associated with the vaccine covered the entire spike protein, and the dominant responses were in regions 160-218 and 743-854. Reportedly, close to half of the unique spike-specific TCRs recognized epitopes lying outside the regions that are mutated in the B.1.351 and B.1.1.7 variants. In the small 56-69-year group, the increase in depth fell short of significance, most likely because of low power.

Specimen: peripheral blood, collected on day 0 of AZD1222 vaccination. This sequence originates from an adult in good health. The V and J genes are TRBV20-1 and TRBJ1-4; the D gene cannot be named for sure. The DNA reads as follows: TGCAGTGCTAGTAGCCTTGCAACTAATGAAAAACTGTTTTTT. Its protein is CSASSLATNEKLFF.